The 17 T cell receptor beta chains below all came from one sample that was sequenced in a study of blood T cell repertoires in COVID-19. TCRdb's copy holds only in-frame clones and misses some; the assay was immunoSEQ multiplex PCR. Seen here are approximately 80,000 clones, approximately 86% observed once, and the top ten hold around 3.3%. Sequenced sample: peripheral blood. The receptor set was obtained from a woman of 80 years or more with COVID-19, enrolled during active disease.

V is TRBV30 and J is TRBJ2-5; D gene uncertain. The V end was cut by 0 bases, the J end by 5 bases, with 4 bases between. The CDR3 consists of 11 residues. Per germline, CDR1 GTSNPN and CDR2 SVGIG (reference sequence). For the CDR3, the DNA is TGTGCCTGGAGTGTACTGGAGACCCAGTACTTC. This codes for CAWSVLETQYF.

The chain recombines TRBV2 with TRBJ2-1, with 10 bases lining up with TRBD2. Germline V CDR1 and CDR2: SNHLY, FYNNEI. The CDR3 totals 14 residues. V lost 2 bases and J lost 6; bases outside the gene matches: 1. CDR3 loop: CASSELAGANEQFF. CDR3 nucleotide sequence: TGTGCCAGCAGTGAACTAGCGGGGGCCAATGAGCAGTTCTTC.

V and J are TRBV10-3 and TRBJ2-3; TRBD2 aligns across 8 bases. The germline gives CDR1 ENHRY, CDR2 SYGVKD. The CDR3 extends over 15 amino acids. Unmatched junction bases numbered 8, after V lost 3 bases and J lost 6 bases. Written as DNA, the CDR3 is TGTGCCATCAGTGAACCGGGGGGGGCGACTGATACGCAGTATTTT. Translated: CAISEPGGATDTQYF.

The V call is TRBV11-2, the J call TRBJ2-3, with D possibly TRBD2 on 5 matching bases. CDR3 length equals 13 residues. V gave up 3 bases and J gave up 7 bases, with 11 bases separating them. In germline, CDR1 is SGHAT, CDR2 FQNNGV. CDR3 amino acids: CASSFQLENTQYF. In nucleotides, the CDR3 is TGTGCCAGCAGCTTTCAACTAGAGAATACGCAGTATTTT.

The chain's CDR3 is CASSGMTGDNSPLHF. CDR3 nucleotides: TGTGCCAGCAGCGGGATGACAGGGGATAATTCACCCCTCCACTTT. The chain is built from TRBV5-8 and TRBJ1-6, with 8 bases that match TRBD1. This CDR3 spans 15 amino acids. After removal of 4 bases from V and 5 bases from J, the junction contained 5 bases not matched to a gene. CDR1 is SGHTS, CDR2 YDEGEE, per germline. The variable domain in full, completed from reference TRBV5-8 and TRBJ1-6, reads EAGVTQSPTHLIKTRGQQATLRCSPISGHTSVYWYQQALGLGLQFLLWYDEGEERNRGNFPPRFSGRQFPNYSSELNVNALELEDSALYLCASSGMTGDNSPLHFGNGTRLTVT.

This rearrangement joins TRBV18 to TRBJ1-5; D is undetermined. There are 16 residues in the CDR3. Germline lookup yields CDR1 KGHSH and CDR2 LQKENI. V lost 3 bases to trimming and J lost 0 bases, with 12 bases between them. The CDR3 nucleotides are TGTGCCAGCTCACCTACAGACACCCATAGCAATCAGCCCCAGCATTTT. Residues: CASSPTDTHSNQPQHF.

This clone was seen more than once but under ten times. The chain employs TRBV5-1 and TRBJ2-7; the D gene is possibly TRBD1 (5 bases). Looked up from germline, CDR1 is SGHRS and CDR2 is YFSETQ. The V gene lost 4 bases and the J gene lost 0 bases, with 17 bases spanning the gap. The CDR3 length is 16 residues. Here the CDR3 reads CASSPDGHLNSYEQYF. CDR3 in DNA: TGCGCCAGCAGCCCTGACGGACACCTCAACTCCTACGAGCAGTACTTC.

The chain is built from TRBV7-2 and TRBJ2-2; 8 nucleotides agree with TRBD2. Germline V gene lookup returns CDR1 SGHTA and CDR2 FQGNSA. V was clipped by 3 bases and J by 0 bases; unmatched bases: 3. CDR3 size: 16 residues. Here the CDR3 DNA reads TGTGCCAGCAGCTTCTCAGCGGGGGCGAACACCGGGGAGCTGTTTTTT. This gives the protein CASSFSAGANTGELFF.

The chain carries TRBV4-1 and TRBJ1-1, with D possibly being TRBD1 (6 bases). Germline V gene sequence: CDR1 MGHRA, CDR2 YSYEKL. V was pared by 1 base and J by 1 base, with 13 bases between. This CDR3 contains 16 residues. The CDR3 coding sequence is TGCGCCAGCAGCCAAGCAGGGGCAGGGAAGAACACTGAAGCTTTCTTT. It translates to CASSQAGAGKNTEAFF.

Regarding this clone: The sample contains more than one DNA sequence encoding this CDR3. The V gene is TRBV5-1, the J gene TRBJ2-3, with 7 bases aligning to TRBD1. Looked up from germline, CDR1 is SGHRS and CDR2 is YFSETQ. V was clipped by 3 bases and J by 4 bases; unmatched bases: 5. The CDR3 is made up of 14 amino acids. CDR3 loop: CASSSTGSSDTQYF. The CDR3 DNA sequence: TGCGCCAGCAGCTCGACAGGGTCCTCAGATACGCAGTATTTT.

V gene TRBV30 combines with J gene TRBJ2-3; 9 positions agree with TRBD2. The germline CDR1 and CDR2 sequences are GTSNPN and SVGIG (reference sequence). V lost 2 bases to trimming and J lost 4 bases; unmatched junction nucleotides: 4. The CDR3 sequence is 14 residues long. The CDR3 nucleotides are TGTGCCTGGAGTCGCGGGGGGGCCTCAGATACGCAGTATTTT. Protein: CAWSRGGASDTQYF.

The V call is TRBV5-4, the J call TRBJ2-2; a possible D gene is TRBD1 (6 bases). The CDR3 runs 15 residues. CDR1 is SGHNT and CDR2 is YYREEE in the germline V gene (reference sequence). V was clipped by 0 bases and J by 0 bases, with 6 bases between them. The CDR3 DNA is TGTGCCAGCAGCTTGGACAGGGCGAACACCGGGGAGCTGTTTTTT. Translating gives CASSLDRANTGELFF.

The V and J genes are TRBV3-1 (or the pseudogene TRBV3-2) and TRBJ1-2; no clear D. The CDR3 has 13 residues. Trimming removed 1 base at V and 4 bases at J, with 7 bases between. The germline V gene encodes CDR1 LGHDT and CDR2 YNNKEL (reference sequence). CDR3 sequence (DNA): TGTGCCAGCAGCCAAGTTTCCTTCTATGGCTACACCTTC. This codes for CASSQVSFYGYTF.

Comments on this clone: The sample holds other DNA sequences that translate to the same CDR3. The CDR3 protein is CASSRDRGDEAFF. The CDR3 nucleotides read TGTGCCAGCAGTCGGGACAGGGGAGATGAAGCTTTCTTT. The genes are TRBV12-3 or TRBV12-4 and TRBJ1-1; 10 nucleotides match TRBD1. Trimming removed 5 bases from V and 7 bases from J; junction bases left unmatched: 4. This CDR3 region has 13 residues.

This clone was observed a few times. This chain joins TRBV6-6 and TRBJ1-3; D is unclear. The germline V gene encodes CDR1 MNHNY and CDR2 SVGAGI (reference sequence). CDR3 length equals 14 residues. CDR3 sequence reads: CAGGKGMAGNTIYF. CDR3 sequence (DNA): TGTGCAGGCGGGAAGGGTATGGCTGGAAACACCATATATTTT.

The J gene is TRBJ2-7, the V gene TRBV27; 13 bases are a match to TRBD2. V lost 4 bases and J lost 3; bases outside the gene matches: 3. CDR3 length: 15 residues. Looked up from germline, CDR1 is MNHEY and CDR2 is SMNVEV (reference sequence). CDR3 region: CASSSWTSGSYEQYF. As DNA, the CDR3 is TGTGCCAGCAGTTCCTGGACTAGCGGGAGCTACGAGCAGTACTTC.

This chain links TRBV19 with TRBJ2-1; the match to TRBD2 covers 15 bases. CDR3 length: 18 amino acids. Per the germline V gene, CDR1 is LNHDA and CDR2 is SQIVND (reference sequence). V lost 1 base to trimming and J lost 7 bases; unmatched junction nucleotides: 8. CDR3 bases: TGTGCCAGTAGTATAGTAGGGACTAGCGGGAGGTTTGGTAATGAGCAGTTCTTC. Protein sequence: CASSIVGTSGRFGNEQFF.